What follows are 7 T cell receptor beta chains derived from one specimen sequenced in a study of T cell changes during pregnancy in multiple sclerosis. This table comes from immunoSEQ multiplex PCR, and its TCRdb copy is limited to in-frame clones, with some not included. Here the sample spans roughly 70,000 clones, 90% being singletons. The material sequenced was peripheral blood, taken in the third trimester of pregnancy. Receptor source: a female donor with multiple sclerosis, enrolled in a pregnancy study.

V is TRBV30 and J is TRBJ1-1, with D tentatively TRBD1 (5 bases). Germline-derived CDR1 and CDR2 are GTSNPN and SVGIG (reference sequence). V was clipped by 4 bases and J by 0 bases, with 6 bases between them. CDR3 size: 12 residues. In DNA, the CDR3 is TGTGCCTGGACAGGGATGAACACTGAAGCTTTCTTT. Translating gives CAWTGMNTEAFF.

The gene calls are TRBV30 and TRBJ2-5; unclear D gene. Germline V CDR1 and CDR2: GTSNPN, SVGIG (reference sequence). The germline V and J ends were trimmed by 3 bases and 5 bases, with 13 bases remaining between them. This CDR3 is 13 amino acids long. The CDR3 DNA reads as TGTGCCTGGAGCGCTTCAGGTCCCGAGACCCAGTACTTC. Its protein product is CAWSASGPETQYF.

The chain combines TRBV9 with TRBJ2-3; TRBD2 agrees at 7 bases. V gave up 3 bases and J gave up 2 bases; unmatched junction bases: 9. Germline CDR1 is SGDLS and CDR2 is YYNGEE. This CDR3 comprises 16 residues. Here the CDR3 DNA reads TGTGCCAGCAGCGGCCTGGGGGGGGGTATCACAGATACGCAGTATTTT. Translated: CASSGLGGGITDTQYF. Looking up the rest from reference TRBV9 and TRBJ2-3 gives the full variable domain: DSGVTQTPKHLITATGQRVTLRCSPRSGDLSVYWYQQSLDQGLQFLIQYYNGEERAKGNILERFSAQQFPDLHSELNLSSLELGDSALYFCASSGLGGGITDTQYFGPGTRLTVL.

The chain links TRBV19 to TRBJ1-5, with 9 positions matching TRBD1. With V trimmed by 2 bases and J by 1 base, 9 bases remained unmatched. Germline V gene lookup returns CDR1 LNHDA and CDR2 SQIVND (reference sequence). The CDR3 covers 18 residues. The CDR3: CASSILPWGQGSNQPQHF. The CDR3, as DNA: TGTGCCAGTAGTATACTTCCGTGGGGACAGGGAAGCAATCAGCCCCAGCATTTT.

The V call is TRBV7-3, the J call TRBJ2-3, with a weak D call TRBD2 (7 bases). This CDR3 has 16 amino acids. Trimming took off 5 bases at V and 4 bases at J, with 19 bases between the two ends. Germline CDR1 and CDR2: SGHTA and FQGTGA. In nucleotides, the CDR3 is TGTGCCAGCAGCCCCTGGGGGCGGGGGAGGTCAGATACGCAGTATTTT. It yields the protein CASSPWGRGRSDTQYF.

J is TRBJ1-2 and V is TRBV5-8; perhaps TRBD1 as D (6 bases). The germline V gene has CDR1 SGHTS and CDR2 YDEGEE. Trimming cost V 4 bases and J 4 bases, with 17 bases left between them. The CDR3 sequence is 15 residues long. This CDR3 reads CASSPTGQSSYGYTF. CDR3 sequence (DNA): TGTGCCAGCAGCCCGACAGGTCAAAGCAGCTATGGCTACACCTTC. Variable domain in full (rest from reference TRBV5-8 and TRBJ1-2): EAGVTQSPTHLIKTRGQQATLRCSPISGHTSVYWYQQALGLGLQFLLWYDEGEERNRGNFPPRFSGRQFPNYSSELNVNALELEDSALYLCASSPTGQSSYGYTFGSGTRLTVV.

The J gene is TRBJ2-1, the V gene TRBV2; no reliable D call. From germline, CDR1 is SNHLY and CDR2 FYNNEI. The CDR3 has 10 amino acids. The germline V and J ends were trimmed by 7 bases and 10 bases, with 8 bases remaining between them. CDR3: CASTLTEQFF. In DNA, the CDR3 is TGTGCCAGCACTTTGACAGAGCAGTTCTTC.